The T cell receptor beta chain described here comes from a study of blood T cell repertoires in COVID-19. Study-level background: Both acute and convalescent COVID-19 samples were obtained from the United States, Italy and Spain. Sources were T cells, B-cell-depleted T cells, or PBMCs; the material itself was cDNA or gDNA.

This CDR3 contains 14 residues. Germline CDR1 is SGHAT and CDR2 is FQNNGV. The J segment lost 6 bases and the V segment lost 5 bases, leaving 6 bases of the junction unmatched. TCRdb's copy holds only in-frame clones and misses some; the assay was immunoSEQ multiplex PCR. The sample shows approximately 140,000 clones, more than 75% of them seen only once. The chain employs TRBV11-2 and TRBJ2-1; 8 bases match TRBD1. This receptor was taken from a man aged 65 to 79 with acute or convalescent COVID-19. Sequencing was performed on peripheral blood. The CDR3 here is CASSQDRAFNEQFF. The CDR3, as DNA: TGTGCCAGCAGCCAGGACAGGGCCTTCAATGAGCAGTTCTTC.